These 24 T cell receptor beta chains share one sample of origin, sequenced in a study of CD4 and CD8 cells across lung adenocarcinoma regions. Each CDR3 protein is one row after TCRdb ran MiXCR on the PCR reads. The table has under 14,000 distinct CDR3 sequences, approximately 53% seen once. Sequencing was carried out using CD4+ T cells from the center of a lung tumor. These receptors all stem from a male donor with lung adenocarcinoma. The CD4 and CD8 labels of this study may be unreliable.

The chain combines TRBV4-1 with TRBJ1-4; D gene ambiguous. Per germline, CDR1 MGHRA and CDR2 YSYEKL. Trimming pared 4 bases from V and 0 bases from J, leaving 6 bases between. The CDR3 loop spans 14 amino acids. The CDR3 loop is CASSPIATNEKLFF. The CDR3, as DNA: TGCGCCAGCAGCCCGATTGCAACTAATGAAAAACTGTTTTTT.

Relative to its sample, this clonotype is medium-sized. The genes are TRBV24-1 and TRBJ2-6; 9 bases map to TRBD1. The CDR3 covers 19 residues. V lost 4 bases, J lost 0 bases, and 9 bases stayed unmatched. Germline CDR1 is KGHDR and CDR2 is SFDVKD. The CDR3 bases are TGTGCCACCAGTGAGTCCCCGGGACAGGGCCACTCTGGGGCCAACGTCCTGACTTTC. Translated, it gives CATSESPGQGHSGANVLTF.

The chain combines TRBV6-5 with TRBJ2-3, with D unresolved. Trimming pared 0 bases from V and 12 bases from J, leaving 19 bases between. Germline CDR1 reads MNHEY; CDR2 reads SVGAGI. This CDR3 is built from 15 residues. CDR3 protein: CASSYSGLSKETQYF. The CDR3 DNA sequence: TGTGCCAGCAGTTACTCGGGTTTGAGCAAAGAGACCCAGTATTTT.

Note on this clonotype: Mismatch with germline at one junction end may stem from a read error. This sequence joins TRBV11-1 and TRBJ2-2; possible D gene TRBD2, 5 bases. Germline lookup yields CDR1 SGHAT and CDR2 FQDESV (reference sequence). The CDR3 extends over 15 amino acids. This CDR3 reads CARSLRTVSTDALYF. The CDR3 DNA is TGTGCCCGGAGCCTAAGGACTGTGAGCACCGATGCGCTGTATTTT. The whole variable domain, remainder taken from reference TRBV11-1 and TRBJ2-2, is EAEVAQSPRYKITEKSQAVAFWCDPISGHATLYWYRQILGQGPELLVQFQDESVVDDSQLPKDRFSAERLKGVDSTLKIQPAELGDSAMYLCARSLRTVSTDALYFGEGSRLTVL.

This chain joins TRBV6-2 or TRBV6-3 and TRBJ1-2, with TRBD1 as a possible D gene (6 bases). V was pared by 5 bases and J by 3 bases, with 13 bases between. CDR3 length: 14 amino acids. Germline V gene sequence: CDR1 MNHEY, CDR2 SVGEGT. Written as DNA, the CDR3 is TGTGCCAGCAGTAAGAGGGGGATCTACTATGGCTACACCTTC. As protein: CASSKRGIYYGYTF.

There are many counts of this clonotype. The chain uses TRBV7-2 and TRBJ1-6; D ambiguous. The CDR3 sequence is 14 residues long. The germline CDR1 and CDR2 sequences are SGHTA and FQGNSA. V was trimmed by 3 bases and J by 7 bases, leaving 10 bases between them. The CDR3 reads CASSLPFLNSPLHF. The CDR3 coding sequence is TGTGCCAGCAGCTTGCCATTTCTAAATTCACCCCTCCACTTT.

The gene calls are TRBV24-1 and TRBJ2-3, with 10 bases that match TRBD1. This CDR3 contains 17 residues. CDR1 and CDR2 from the germline V gene are KGHDR and SFDVKD. The V and J ends lost 4 bases and 2 bases, in that order; junction bases with no gene match: 8. The CDR3 coding sequence is TGTGCCACCAGTGACTCCGGGACAGGGGAACTCACAGATACGCAGTATTTT. The encoded protein is CATSDSGTGELTDTQYF.

This clonotype is deemed medium-sized. The rearrangement joins TRBV6-1 to TRBJ2-3; D might be TRBD1 (6 bases). The CDR3 covers 14 residues. Germline V CDR1 and CDR2: MNHNS, SASEGT. V was pared by 3 bases and J by 1 base, with 8 bases between. Here the CDR3 DNA reads TGTGCCAGCAGTGAGAGGACAGGCACAGATACGCAGTATTTT. It translates to CASSERTGTDTQYF.

The chain links TRBV5-4 to TRBJ2-1, with D uncertain. The closer fit of TRBJ2-7 to the DNA end suggests the J call may be wrong. From germline, CDR1 is SGHNT and CDR2 YYREEE (reference sequence). This CDR3 comprises 14 residues. The CDR3 loop reads CASSSTSSSYEQYF. CDR3 nucleotides: TGTGCCAGCAGCTCTACCTCGAGCTCCTACGAGCAGTACTTC.

This clonotype was seen more than once but under ten times. The chain couples TRBV6-5 to TRBJ2-5; 8 positions match TRBD2. This CDR3 contains 20 residues. Unmatched junction bases numbered 17, after V lost 0 bases and J lost 2 bases. Germline CDR1 reads MNHEY; CDR2 reads SVGAGI. DNA of the CDR3: TGTGCCAGCAGTTACTCGATAGGCGCGGGAGGACCTAGTTGGCAAGAGACCCAGTACTTC. Protein product: CASSYSIGAGGPSWQETQYF.

This CDR3 is CASRGRTAYTGELFF. The CDR3 region has the DNA TGTGCCAGCAGAGGCAGGACGGCCTACACCGGGGAGCTGTTTTTT. This chain uses TRBV28 with TRBJ2-2; no clear D. Trimming cost V 6 bases and J 3 bases, with 14 bases left between them. Germline V gene data show CDR1 as MDHEN and CDR2 as SYDVKM. The CDR3 loop spans 15 amino acids.

As concerns this clonotype: At one of its ends the junction is not consistent with the germline gene, which may arise from a read error. The chain employs TRBV6-5 and TRBJ2-3; TRBD2 is a possible D gene (5 bases). The CDR3 extends over 16 amino acids. CDR1 and CDR2 from the germline V gene are MNHEY and SVGAGI. CDR3 amino acids: CASSYKEVGVPETQYF. Written as DNA, the CDR3 is TGTGCCAGCAGTTATAAGGAGGTGGGCGTCCCAGAGACCCAGTACTTT.

This clonotype is termed large. This sequence joins TRBV6-1 and TRBJ2-5, with D unresolved. V shed 2 bases and J shed 5 bases, with 9 bases lying between them. The V gene's germline CDR1 is MNHNS and CDR2 SASEGT. The length of the CDR3 is 13 residues. The CDR3 reads CASSENPGETQYF. CDR3 nucleotides: TGTGCCAGCAGTGAAAATCCCGGGGAGACCCAGTACTTC.

The chain links TRBV6-1 to TRBJ1-1; the D is unclear. Trimming left V 10 bases short and J 0 bases short, with 18 bases between. From germline, CDR1 is MNHNS and CDR2 SASEGT. The length of the CDR3 is 15 residues. The CDR3 coding sequence is TGTGCCACCACTCCCGGGTTCGATGTGAACACTGAAGCTTTCTTT. This gives the protein CATTPGFDVNTEAFF.

This clonotype was counted between two and nine times. This may arise from a read error, as a much more abundant clone is one base away. The V and J genes are TRBV6-2 or TRBV6-3 and TRBJ2-5; D remains unclear. The V gene's germline CDR1 is MNHEY and CDR2 SVGEGT. This CDR3 contains 13 residues. The ends were cut back, 6 bases at V and 11 bases at J, with 19 bases in the middle. The CDR3 region is CASSPWNYNEQYF. The CDR3 DNA reads TGTGCCAGCAGCCCATGGAACTACAATGAGCAGTACTTC.

This clonotype showed up just a few times. The CDR3 region has the DNA TGTGCCAGCAGCTTATCCAGGGTATACGAGCAGTTCTTC. Amino acid sequence: CASSLSRVYEQFF. V usage is TRBV7-2 and J usage is TRBJ2-1; D perhaps matches TRBD1 (5 bases). This CDR3 has 13 residues. Germline V gene lookup returns CDR1 SGHTA and CDR2 FQGNSA. Trimming left V 2 bases short and J 10 bases short, with 12 bases between.

V is TRBV6-1 and J is TRBJ2-5; D remains ambiguous. The V gene lost 8 bases and the J gene lost 8 bases, with 24 bases spanning the gap. The CDR3 has 15 residues. The germline V gene encodes CDR1 MNHNS and CDR2 SASEGT. Here the CDR3 reads CASPEGHSDTDTQYF. The CDR3 DNA reads TGTGCCAGCCCCGAAGGGCACAGTGACACAGATACCCAGTACTTC.

The V gene is TRBV27, the J gene TRBJ2-1, with a possible D match to TRBD1 (5 bases). Germline V lookup: CDR1 MNHEY, CDR2 SMNVEV (reference sequence). V dropped 0 bases and J dropped 4 bases, with 13 bases sitting between them. The CDR3 loop spans 16 amino acids. The CDR3 nucleotides read TGTGCCAGCAGTTTATCGGGGCAGGAACCATACAATGAGCAGTTCTTC. Translated: CASSLSGQEPYNEQFF.

In the case of this clonotype: At one boundary the junction diverges from the germline segment, which might be a read error. This chain joins TRBV10-1 and TRBJ2-3; D unclear. This CDR3 has 15 residues. The germline CDR1 and CDR2 sequences are WNHNN and SYGVQD (reference sequence). CDR3 in DNA: TGCGCCAGCAGTGAGCGGCGACTTGCCACAGATACTCAGTATTTT. This codes for CASSERRLATDTQYF.

Written as DNA, the CDR3 is TGTGCCAGCGGGGGGGTCGGGGGGCGTGACCAAGAGACCCAGTACTTC. The encoded protein is CASGGVGGRDQETQYF. The rearrangement uses TRBV6-1 and TRBJ2-5; D perhaps matches TRBD2 (7 bases). Germline V lookup: CDR1 MNHNS, CDR2 SASEGT. Trimming took off 8 bases at V and 0 bases at J, with 19 bases between the two ends. The length of the CDR3 is 16 residues.

In its sample, this clonotype ranks as large. The V gene is TRBV27, the J gene TRBJ1-2, with TRBD1 identical over 7 bases. The CDR3 has 16 amino acids. Germline V CDR1 and CDR2: MNHEY, SMNVEV (reference sequence). After removal of 5 bases from V and 1 base from J, the junction contained 10 bases not matched to a gene. CDR3: CASSLDRAGGNYGYTF. The CDR3 region has the DNA TGTGCCAGCAGTCTAGACAGGGCGGGTGGTAACTATGGCTACACCTTC.

V is TRBV12-3 or TRBV12-4 and J is TRBJ2-1; the D call may be TRBD1 or TRBD2 (5 bases each). V gave up 1 base and J gave up 4 bases, with 11 bases separating them. The CDR3 spans 15 residues. The CDR3 DNA follows: TGTGCCAGCAGTTTAGATGGGACGGGTTACAATGAGCAGTTCTTC. Encoded protein: CASSLDGTGYNEQFF.

The V and J genes are TRBV6-1 and TRBJ2-1; a possible D gene is TRBD1 (5 bases). Germline V gene sequence: CDR1 MNHNS, CDR2 SASEGT. The CDR3 loop spans 15 amino acids. V was clipped by 7 bases and J by 10 bases, with 23 bases between them. The chain's CDR3 is CASTPGWGDSGEQFF. Written as DNA, the CDR3 is TGTGCCAGCACCCCGGGCTGGGGCGACTCCGGGGAGCAGTTCTTC.

This clonotype is deemed medium-sized (0.01 to 0.1%). The CDR3 DNA follows: TGTGCCAGCAGCTTAGCTGGAGGGAAACTGGGGGCAGATACGCAGTATTTT. It encodes CASSLAGGKLGADTQYF. V is TRBV7-6 and J is TRBJ2-3; maybe TRBD2 (6 bases). V shed 0 bases and J shed 4 bases, with 17 bases lying between them. Germline V gives CDR1 SGHVS, CDR2 FNYEAQ. CDR3 length: 17 residues.